A single sample is the source of the 18 T cell receptor beta chains below, sequenced in a study of shared clonotypes between healthy human individuals. Measured with immunoSEQ multiplex PCR; TCRdb has only the in-frame clones, and not every one. Here the sample spans more than 2,000,000 clones, 85% to 95% being singletons. Sequencing was carried out using naive CD4+ T cells from PBMCs. Sample subset: CD45RA+ positively selected. The source of these receptors is a man younger than 35 in good health. Some clones in this sample may be carry-over from other donors' samples.

The gene calls are TRBV6-1 and TRBJ2-2; 8 bases line up with TRBD2. The trim removed 6 bases at V and 8 bases at J, leaving 11 bases unmatched. CDR3 size: 15 residues. Germline lookup yields CDR1 MNHNS and CDR2 SASEGT. Written as DNA, the CDR3 is TGTGCCAGCAGCGGACTAGCCGGGGCGGGTGGGGAGCTGTTTTTT. Translated: CASSGLAGAGGELFF.

The chain recombines TRBV27 with TRBJ2-3; TRBD1 agrees at 8 bases. The CDR3 spans 17 residues. J lost 1 base, V lost 4 bases, and 10 bases had no gene match. The V gene's germline CDR1 is MNHEY and CDR2 SMNVEV (reference sequence). In DNA form, the CDR3 reads TGTGCCAGCAGTTCCTACGGACAGGGCGTCCGCACAGATACGCAGTATTTT. This gives the protein CASSSYGQGVRTDTQYF.

The chain is built from TRBV2 and TRBJ2-5; D is perhaps TRBD1 (5 bases). V lost 1 base, J lost 8 bases, and 14 bases lay in between. This CDR3 has 14 amino acids. Germline CDR1 reads SNHLY; CDR2 reads FYNNEI. This chain's CDR3 is CASSEGWWGQTQYF. Here the CDR3 DNA reads TGTGCCAGCAGTGAAGGATGGTGGGGCCAAACCCAGTACTTC.

V gene TRBV6-4 combines with J gene TRBJ2-3; 10 nucleotides align to TRBD2. J lost 2 bases, V lost 6 bases, and 5 bases had no gene match. The CDR3 loop spans 15 amino acids. CDR1 is MRHNA, CDR2 SNTAGT, per germline. The CDR3 bases are TGTGCCAGCAGGCAGACTAGCGGGCACACAGATACGCAGTATTTT. Translating gives CASRQTSGHTDTQYF.

DNA of the CDR3: TGTGCCAGCAGCTCCCCCCGGGACAGGGACAAAGATACGCAGTATTTT. Amino acids: CASSSPRDRDKDTQYF. This rearrangement joins TRBV7-6 to TRBJ2-3; TRBD1 matches 9 bases. This CDR3 has 16 amino acids. Germline CDR1 SGHVS, CDR2 FNYEAQ. V dropped 4 bases and J dropped 5; count of bases not matched to a gene: 10.

The chain employs TRBV27 and TRBJ1-4; D gene ambiguous. This CDR3 contains 16 residues. Germline CDR1 reads MNHEY; CDR2 reads SMNVEV (reference sequence). V was trimmed by 3 bases and J by 0 bases, leaving 11 bases between them. This CDR3 is CASSFYADPTNEKLFF. Here the CDR3 DNA reads TGTGCCAGCAGTTTTTATGCCGACCCAACTAATGAAAAACTGTTTTTT.

V and J are TRBV9 and TRBJ2-7; D is tentatively TRBD1 or TRBD2 (5 bases each). From germline, CDR1 is SGDLS and CDR2 YYNGEE. The CDR3 contains 15 residues. Between the trimmed V and J ends, which lost 3 bases and 0 bases, there was a span of 13 bases. CDR3 in DNA: TGTGCCAGCAGCGCCCGGGACGCCCTCTCCTACGAGCAGTACTTC. Its translation is CASSARDALSYEQYF.

This chain links TRBV6-1 with TRBJ2-7; 8 bases are a match to TRBD1. V shed 2 bases and J 9 bases; nucleotides not matched to a gene: 21. The CDR3 runs to 18 residues. Germline V CDR1 and CDR2: MNHNS, SASEGT. CDR3 DNA sequence: TGTGCCAGCAGTGAACCCCCCCTCGGCACAGGGGGTTTCATCGGGCAGTACTTC. Translating gives CASSEPPLGTGGFIGQYF.

This clone was detected once. The chain has TRBV2 and TRBJ1-1, with TRBD1 matching over 10 bases. The length of the CDR3 is 16 residues. Germline V gene data show CDR1 as SNHLY and CDR2 as FYNNEI. Unmatched junction bases numbered 7, after V lost 6 bases and J lost 0 bases. CDR3 residues: CASSRQGALLNTEAFF. The CDR3 region has the DNA TGTGCCAGCAGCCGACAGGGGGCCTTGCTGAACACTGAAGCTTTCTTT.

V is TRBV30 and J is TRBJ1-5; the D is unclear. The CDR3 spans 13 residues. Germline V gene data show CDR1 as GTSNPN and CDR2 as SVGIG (reference sequence). The DNA for the CDR3 is TGTGCAATTAAGAATGGACGCAATCAGCCCCAGCATTTT. Its translation is CAIKNGRNQPQHF.

This chain joins TRBV4-3 and TRBJ2-3, with D possibly being TRBD1 or TRBD2 (6 bases each). Germline V lookup: CDR1 LGHNA, CDR2 YSLEER. The ends were cut back, 1 base at V and 0 bases at J, with 14 bases in the middle. This CDR3 comprises 17 residues. The CDR3 here is CASSQASGADSTDTQYF. CDR3 in DNA: TGCGCCAGCAGCCAAGCTTCGGGGGCGGACAGCACAGATACGCAGTATTTT.

V usage is TRBV5-5 and J usage is TRBJ2-2; unclear D gene. Germline V gene data show CDR1 as SGHKS and CDR2 as YYEKEE (reference sequence). V was pared by 0 bases and J by 2 bases, with 5 bases between. The CDR3 has 14 amino acids. CDR3 nucleotide sequence: TGTGCCAGCAGCTTGGCCAGCAACACCGGGGAGCTGTTTTTT. Translated: CASSLASNTGELFF.

The chain uses TRBV28 and TRBJ2-5; the D gene is possibly TRBD2 (6 bases). V was cut by 3 bases and J by 3 bases, with 17 bases left in between. The CDR3 has 16 amino acids. Germline-derived CDR1 and CDR2 are MDHEN and SYDVKM. In DNA form, the CDR3 reads TGTGCCAGCAGTTTCGGACCCCCTTCGGGAGAAGAGACCCAGTACTTC. Encoded protein: CASSFGPPSGEETQYF.

The rearrangement uses TRBV29-1 and TRBJ1-2; 7 bases fit TRBD1. The CDR3 contains 13 residues. With V trimmed by 6 bases and J by 2 bases, 6 bases remained unmatched. CDR1 SQVTM and CDR2 ANQGSEA come from the germline V gene. The CDR3 loop is CSVEQGPNYGYTF. The CDR3 nucleotides read TGCAGCGTAGAACAGGGGCCGAACTATGGCTACACCTTC. The complete variable domain, with remaining parts taken from reference TRBV29-1 and TRBJ1-2, reads SAVISQKPSRDICQRGTSLTIQCQVDSQVTMMFWYRQQPGQSLTLIATANQGSEATYESGFVIDKFPISRPNLTFSTLTVSNMSPEDSSIYLCSVEQGPNYGYTFGSGTRLTVV.

Only a few counts were recorded for this clone. This rearrangement joins TRBV19 to TRBJ1-2; TRBD1 is a possible D gene (6 bases). This CDR3 is built from 12 residues. The germline V gene has CDR1 LNHDA and CDR2 SQIVND (reference sequence). The ends were cut back, 4 bases at V and 5 bases at J, with 8 bases in the middle. CDR3 sequence: CASSKTGYGYTF. The CDR3 DNA is TGTGCCAGTAGTAAGACAGGTTATGGCTACACCTTC.

The J gene is TRBJ2-5, the V gene TRBV18; possible D gene TRBD1, 6 bases. This CDR3 region has 14 residues. V lost 5 bases, J lost 2 bases, and 12 bases lay in between. Germline loops: CDR1 KGHSH, CDR2 LQKENI. CDR3 region: CASSLTGIQETQYF. CDR3 nucleotides: TGTGCCAGCTCATTAACAGGGATTCAAGAGACCCAGTACTTC.

The chain links TRBV10-3 to TRBJ2-5, with D possibly being TRBD1 or TRBD2 (5 bases each). This CDR3 region has 14 residues. Germline CDR1 reads ENHRY; CDR2 reads SYGVKD. Trimming took 6 bases from V and 2 from J, leaving 13 bases between them. Here the CDR3 DNA reads TGTGCCATCAGCCGGGACCGAGGGCAAGAGACCCAGTACTTC. Encoded protein: CAISRDRGQETQYF.

The chain links TRBV5-4 to TRBJ1-4; 8 bases align to TRBD1. CDR3 length: 15 amino acids. CDR1 and CDR2 from the germline V gene are SGHNT and YYREEE (reference sequence). After removal of 3 bases from V and 8 bases from J, the junction contained 9 bases not matched to a gene. The CDR3 is CASSSQQGVGEKLFF. The CDR3 DNA follows: TGTGCCAGCAGCTCTCAACAGGGGGTTGGGGAAAAACTGTTTTTT.